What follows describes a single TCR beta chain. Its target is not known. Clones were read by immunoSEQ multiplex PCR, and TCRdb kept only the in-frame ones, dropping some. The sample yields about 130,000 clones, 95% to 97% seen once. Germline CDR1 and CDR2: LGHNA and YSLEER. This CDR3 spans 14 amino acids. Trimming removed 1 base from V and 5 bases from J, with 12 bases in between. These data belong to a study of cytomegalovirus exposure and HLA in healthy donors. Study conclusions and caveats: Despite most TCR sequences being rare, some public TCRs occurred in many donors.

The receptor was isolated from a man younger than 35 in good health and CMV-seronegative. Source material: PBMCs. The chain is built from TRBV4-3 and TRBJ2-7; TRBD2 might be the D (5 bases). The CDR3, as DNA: TGCGCCAGCAGCCAAGCTAGGGAGTTAGACGAGCAGTACTTC. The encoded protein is CASSQARELDEQYF.